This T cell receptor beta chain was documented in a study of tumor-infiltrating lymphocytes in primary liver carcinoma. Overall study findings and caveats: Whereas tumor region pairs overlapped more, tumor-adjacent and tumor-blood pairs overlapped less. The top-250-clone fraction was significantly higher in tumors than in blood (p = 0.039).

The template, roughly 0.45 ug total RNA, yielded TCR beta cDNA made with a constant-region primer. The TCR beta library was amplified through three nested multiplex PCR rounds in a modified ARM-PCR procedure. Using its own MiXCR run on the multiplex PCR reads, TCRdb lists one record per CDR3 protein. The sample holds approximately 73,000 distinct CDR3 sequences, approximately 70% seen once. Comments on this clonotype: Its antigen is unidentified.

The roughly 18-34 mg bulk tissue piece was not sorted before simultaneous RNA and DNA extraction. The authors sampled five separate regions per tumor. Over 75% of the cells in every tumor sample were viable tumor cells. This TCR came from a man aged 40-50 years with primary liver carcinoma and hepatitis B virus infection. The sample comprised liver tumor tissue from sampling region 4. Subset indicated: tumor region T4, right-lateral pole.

CDR3 protein: CASSLAPTGITGELFF. In DNA form, the CDR3 reads TGTGCCAGCAGCTTAGCACCTACAGGGATTACCGGGGAGCTGTTTTTT. This sequence joins TRBV11-2 and TRBJ2-2, with D perhaps TRBD1 (6 bases). CDR3 length: 16 amino acids. V lost 1 base to trimming and J lost 5 bases, with 14 bases between them. Germline CDR1 is SGHAT and CDR2 is FQNNGV.